This is a list of T cell receptor beta chains from one sample in a study of preoperative IRX-2 immunotherapy in early breast cancer. Generated by immunoSEQ multiplex PCR, the TCRdb table keeps only in-frame clones and is missing some. The sample has about 43,000 clones, approximately 94% seen once. The source material was tumor tissue, sampled after IRX-2 immunotherapy. These receptors were taken from a human donor with breast cancer. Each CDR3 is given with its conserved first and last residue. Fields, in order: J gene, clone size, CDR3 length, D gene, V gene, CDR3 DNA, CDR3 protein. The D gene is left open where the match is weak. Some rows have no size entry. The others give once, few or many, or a class for an expanded clone.

TRBJ2-5 | . | 17 | . | TRBV5-1 | TGCGCCAGCAGCTTGGCCGGGGCAGGAGAATACCAAGAGACCCAGTACTTC | CASSLAGAGEYQETQYF
TRBJ2-7 | . | 17 | . | TRBV19 | TGTGCCAGTAGTATCATGGGGCACCCCCCCTCCCTCTACGAGCAGTACTTC | CASSIMGHPPSLYEQYF
TRBJ1-1 | . | 9 | . | TRBV3-2 | TGTGCCAGCGTAACTGAAGCTTTCTTT | CASVTEAFF
TRBJ2-1 | . | 15 | TRBD1 | TRBV5-1 | TGCGCCAGCAGCTTTCGGACAGGCTCCTACAATGAGCAGTTCTTC | CASSFRTGSYNEQFF
TRBJ1-1 | . | 14 | . | TRBV5-1 | TGCGCCAGCAGCTTGGCCTATCGGTACACTGAAGCTTTCTTT | CASSLAYRYTEAFF
TRBJ2-7 | . | 14 | TRBD1 | TRBV29-1 | TGCAGCGTTGAGAAGGGACAGGGGGAAAACGAGCAGTACTTC | CSVEKGQGENEQYF
TRBJ2-1 | . | 15 | TRBD2 | TRBV28 | TGTGCCAGCAGCCCAGGGACTAGCGGGGGTGATGAGCAGTTCTTC | CASSPGTSGGDEQFF
TRBJ2-3 | once | 14 | . | TRBV2 | TGTGCCAGCAGTGATGATACGAGCACAGATACGCAGTATTTT | CASSDDTSTDTQYF
TRBJ2-7 | . | 12 | TRBD1 | TRBV29-1 | TGCAGCGGTAAGGCAGGGGGCTACGAGCAGTACTTC | CSGKAGGYEQYF
TRBJ1-2 | . | 14 | . | TRBV6-1 | TGTGCCAGCAGCAGAGGACAGCTGGACTATGGCTACACCTTC | CASSRGQLDYGYTF
TRBJ2-5 | . | 12 | . | TRBV6-4 | TGTGCCAGCAGGCAGGCGGGGAAGACCCAGTACTTC | CASRQAGKTQYF
TRBJ2-3 | . | 15 | . | TRBV4-2 | TGTGCCAGCAGCCGAAGCGCGACAAGCACAGATACGCAGTATTTT | CASSRSATSTDTQYF
TRBJ2-2 | . | 15 | . | TRBV4-1 | TGCGCCAGCAGCCAAAGGACCACGAACACCGGGGAGCTGTTTTTT | CASSQRTTNTGELFF
TRBJ2-5 | . | 14 | . | TRBV7-3 | TGTGCCAGCAGCTTAACAGGCTCCTCAGAGACCCAGTACTTC | CASSLTGSSETQYF
TRBJ1-1 | . | 15 | . | TRBV4-1 | TGCGCCAGCAGCCGACGGACAGCCTTGAACACTGAAGCTTTCTTT | CASSRRTALNTEAFF
TRBJ2-3 | . | 10 | . | TRBV20-1 | TGCAGTGTGGAGGTAGATACGCAGTATTTT | CSVEVDTQYF
TRBJ1-4 | . | 16 | . | TRBV21-1 | TGTGCCAGCAGCAAAGCGTCTAGGGGATTCGTCGAAAAACTGTTTTTT | CASSKASRGFVEKLFF
TRBJ2-3 | . | 15 | TRBD2 | TRBV7-9 | TGTGCCAGCAGCAATAGCGGGGGCACCACAGATACGCAGTATTTT | CASSNSGGTTDTQYF
TRBJ2-1 | . | 12 | . | TRBV28 | TGTGCCAGCAGTTTGCTATACAATGAGCAGTTCTTC | CASSLLYNEQFF
TRBJ1-1 | . | 13 | . | TRBV29-1 | TGCAGCGCCTCAAAACAGGGTAACACTGAAGCTTTCTTT | CSASKQGNTEAFF
TRBJ1-1 | . | 12 | . | TRBV10-3 | TGTGCCATCAGTGATAGGAGGACTGAAGCTTTCTTT | CAISDRRTEAFF
TRBJ1-2 | . | 13 | . | TRBV6-6 | TGTGCCGCTCGACTGGCAGGGAACTATGGCTACACCTTC | CAARLAGNYGYTF
TRBJ2-7 | . | 15 | . | TRBV7-9 | TGTGCCAGCAGCCCAATGGGGGTGAGCTCCTACGAGCAGTACTTC | CASSPMGVSSYEQYF
TRBJ2-3 | . | 15 | TRBD2 | TRBV18 | TGTGCCAGCTCTACTAGGGAGGGCGCCCTCAGGACGCAGTATTTT | CASSTREGALRTQYF
TRBJ2-5 | . | 11 | . | TRBV18 | TGTGCCAGCTCAGGCCAAGAGACCCAGTACTTC | CASSGQETQYF
TRBJ2-7 | . | 13 | . | TRBV13 | TGTGCCAGCAGCTTAGGGACAGCCCTCGAGCAGTACTTC | CASSLGTALEQYF
TRBJ2-1 | . | 15 | TRBD2 | TRBV11-3 | TGTGCCAGCAGCCCCCGGACTAGCGGCCCCCCTGAGCAGTTCTTC | CASSPRTSGPPEQFF
TRBJ2-6 | . | 16 | . | TRBV28 | TGTGCCAGCAGCCGGGACCTGGGCTCTGGGGCCAACGTCCTGACTTTC | CASSRDLGSGANVLTF
TRBJ1-4 | . | 17 | . | TRBV28 | TGTGCCAGCAGTTCCTTCTTACGGGGGCTTAAGGATGAAAAACTGTTTTTT | CASSSFLRGLKDEKLFF
TRBJ2-7 | . | 13 | . | TRBV11-2 | TGTGCCAGCAGCTTAAGGGGGTCCTACGAGCAGTACTTC | CASSLRGSYEQYF
TRBJ2-5 | once | 13 | . | TRBV28 | TGTGCCAGCAGTTTGACGGGGAGGGAGACCCAGTACTTC | CASSLTGRETQYF
TRBJ2-1 | . | 13 | TRBD2 | TRBV6-1 | TGTGCCAGTCTAGCGGGAGCTTGGAATGAGCAGTTCTTC | CASLAGAWNEQFF
TRBJ1-5 | . | 18 | . | TRBV19 | TGTGCCTCCAAGGGGGGGGCCCTCCGGGGGGCTAGCAATCAGCCCCAGCATTTT | CASKGGALRGASNQPQHF
TRBJ2-3 | . | 12 | . | TRBV11-3 | TGTGCCAGCAGCACCCGCACAGATACGCAGTATTTT | CASSTRTDTQYF
TRBJ1-1 | . | 12 | . | TRBV6-5 | TGTGCCAGCAGTCCAGGGTACACTGAAGCTTTCTTT | CASSPGYTEAFF
TRBJ2-2 | . | 15 | . | TRBV19 | TGTGCCAGTAGTGCCCTTAGTGCTCCCACCGGGGAGCTGTTTTTT | CASSALSAPTGELFF
TRBJ1-6 | few | 14 | TRBD1 | TRBV7-3 | TGTGCCAGCAGCCCCGGACAGGGGGATTCACCCCTCCACTTT | CASSPGQGDSPLHF
TRBJ2-5 | . | 14 | TRBD1 | TRBV7-9 | TGTGCCAGCGTGGATCAGGGGGCGCAAGAGACCCAGTACTTC | CASVDQGAQETQYF
TRBJ1-6 | . | 15 | TRBD1 | TRBV18 | TGTGCCAGCTCACCTGCGACAGGGGTTAATTCACCCCTCCACTTT | CASSPATGVNSPLHF
TRBJ2-3 | . | 16 | . | TRBV4-2 | TGTGCCAGCAGCCAAGCCCACAGGGACGGCACAGATACGCAGTATTTT | CASSQAHRDGTDTQYF
TRBJ2-7 | . | 13 | . | TRBV5-8 | TGTGCCAGCAGCTCATATTCTACCTACGAGCAGTACTTC | CASSSYSTYEQYF
TRBJ2-7 | . | 14 | . | TRBV19 | TGTGCCAGTAGTATAGGTGTGTTGGGTAACGAGCAGTACTTC | CASSIGVLGNEQYF
TRBJ1-4 | . | 17 | . | TRBV5-1 | TGCGCCAGCAGCTTGGTTCTGGGTAGGAGTTCTAATGAAAAACTGTTTTTT | CASSLVLGRSSNEKLFF
TRBJ2-3 | once | 20 | TRBD2 | TRBV7-8 | TGTGCCAGCAGCTTAGCTTTGAAAACTAGCGGGTACGCCCCCCCAGATACGCAGTATTTT | CASSLALKTSGYAPPDTQYF
TRBJ2-3 | . | 18 | TRBD2 | TRBV5-8 | TGTGCCAGCAGCTTCCGGTATAGCGGGAGCCTCGGGACAGATACGCAGTATTTT | CASSFRYSGSLGTDTQYF
TRBJ2-1 | . | 16 | . | TRBV21-1 | TGTGCCAGCAGCTTATTGGGGCCAGCGGGAGGCAATGAGCAGTTCTTC | CASSLLGPAGGNEQFF
TRBJ2-3 | once | 16 | TRBD2 | TRBV11-2 | TGTGCCAGCAGCTTATTCCTCGCGGGGGGGATAGATACGCAGTATTTT | CASSLFLAGGIDTQYF
TRBJ2-7 | . | 15 | TRBD2 | TRBV27 | TGTGCCAGCAGTCTTGGACCTAGCGGGAGTTACGAGCAGTACTTC | CASSLGPSGSYEQYF
TRBJ1-2 | . | 14 | . | TRBV27 | TGTGCCAGCGCCCTGGTCGGCTCCTTCGGCGGCTACACCTTC | CASALVGSFGGYTF
TRBJ2-5 | . | 14 | . | TRBV7-3 | TGTGCCAGCAGCTTACACCATAACCAAGAGACCCAGTACTTC | CASSLHHNQETQYF
TRBJ2-2 | . | 15 | TRBD2 | TRBV28 | TGTGCCAGCAGACAGCGGGAGGCCAACACCGGGGAGCTGTTTTTT | CASRQREANTGELFF
TRBJ1-1 | . | 16 | . | TRBV5-5 | TGTGCCAGCAGCTTGTTTCTCATACCAATGAACACTGAAGCTTTCTTT | CASSLFLIPMNTEAFF
TRBJ2-5 | . | 14 | . | TRBV27 | TGTGCCAGCAGTTCTAAGCCCCTACAAGAGACCCAGTACTTC | CASSSKPLQETQYF
TRBJ2-7 | . | 21 | . | TRBV21-1 | TGTGCCAGCAGCAGCTACGGGCGATCTCAGGGCAGTAACCGTGTTTCCTACGAGCAGTACTTC | CASSSYGRSQGSNRVSYEQYF
TRBJ2-1 | . | 16 | TRBD2 | TRBV5-4 | TGTGCCAGTCACCCACTACAGGCGGGGGGCCGCAATGAGCAGTTCTTC | CASHPLQAGGRNEQFF